This TCR beta chain comes out of a study of cytomegalovirus exposure and HLA in healthy donors. The PCR ran on 60 Vbeta and 13 Jbeta primers. The assay was immunoSEQ multiplex PCR, and TCRdb's table has in-frame clones only and misses some. The repertoire has more than 95,000 clones, about 83% of them found once; the top ten carry 6% to 7.5%. Germline CDR1 MNHEY, CDR2 SMNVEV (reference sequence). The CDR3 contains 16 residues. The trim removed 5 bases at V and 1 base at J, leaving 4 bases unmatched. The sequenced sample was PBMCs. The chain joins TRBV27 to TRBJ2-5, with 13 bases identical to TRBD2. The source of this sequence is a man younger than 30 in good health and CMV-seronegative. DNA for the CDR3: TGTGCCAGCAGTCGACTAGCGGGAGGACGCCAAGAGACCCAGTACTTC. Its protein product is CASSRLAGGRQETQYF.